This T cell receptor beta chain was profiled in a study of a mutant IDH1 vaccine in newly diagnosed glioma. Regarding time point: week 5, during vaccination. Doses comprised 300 ug of mutant IDH1 20-mer peptide each, plus topical imiquimod. Per germline, CDR1 SGDLS and CDR2 YYNGEE. V gave up 2 bases and J gave up 1 base, with 6 bases separating them. The CDR3 has 14 amino acids. Some clones are missing from TCRdb's copy, which holds only in-frame ones; the method was immunoSEQ multiplex PCR. Seen here are about 51,000 clones, around 80% observed once, and the top ten hold around 5.3%. This clone has only a few counts. Its antigen is still unknown.

The sequence was collected from a man in his fifties or sixties with glioma. This material consisted of PBMCs, taken from a glioma patient whose treatment included an IDH1 peptide vaccine. The rearrangement links TRBV9 to TRBJ2-2; D gene unclear. CDR3 bases: TGTGCCAGCAGCGTTCAAGGGAACACCGGGGAGCTGTTTTTT. It encodes CASSVQGNTGELFF.